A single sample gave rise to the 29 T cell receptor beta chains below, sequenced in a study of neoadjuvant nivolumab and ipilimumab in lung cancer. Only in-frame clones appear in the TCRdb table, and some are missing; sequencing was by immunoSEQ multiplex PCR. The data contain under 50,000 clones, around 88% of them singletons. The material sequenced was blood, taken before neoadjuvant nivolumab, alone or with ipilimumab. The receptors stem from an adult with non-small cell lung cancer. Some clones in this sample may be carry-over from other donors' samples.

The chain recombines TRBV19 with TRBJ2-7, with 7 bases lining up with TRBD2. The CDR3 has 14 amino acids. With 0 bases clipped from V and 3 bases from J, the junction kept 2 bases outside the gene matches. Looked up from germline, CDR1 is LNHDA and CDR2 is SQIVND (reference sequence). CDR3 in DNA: TGTGCCAGTAGTATAGATCTAGCGGTCTACGAGCAGTACTTC. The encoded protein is CASSIDLAVYEQYF.

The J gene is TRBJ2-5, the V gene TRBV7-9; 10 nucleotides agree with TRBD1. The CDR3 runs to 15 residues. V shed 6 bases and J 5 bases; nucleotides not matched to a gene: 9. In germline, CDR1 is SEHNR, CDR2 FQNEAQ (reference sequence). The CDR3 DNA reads TGTGCCAGCAGTCAACTGACAGGGGGCATGGAGACCCAGTACTTC. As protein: CASSQLTGGMETQYF.

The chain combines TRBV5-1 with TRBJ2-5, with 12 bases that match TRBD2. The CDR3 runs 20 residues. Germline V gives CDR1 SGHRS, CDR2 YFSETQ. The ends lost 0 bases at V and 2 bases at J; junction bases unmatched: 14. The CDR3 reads CASSLVGLRLAGVGQETQYF. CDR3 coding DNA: TGCGCCAGCAGCTTGGTGGGGTTACGACTAGCGGGAGTCGGACAAGAGACCCAGTACTTC.

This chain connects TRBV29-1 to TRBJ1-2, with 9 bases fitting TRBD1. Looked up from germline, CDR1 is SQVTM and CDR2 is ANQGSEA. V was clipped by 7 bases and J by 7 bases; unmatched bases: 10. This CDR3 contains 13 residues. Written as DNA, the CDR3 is TGCAGCGCCACACCGGGACAGGGCGGTGGCTACACCTTC. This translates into CSATPGQGGGYTF.

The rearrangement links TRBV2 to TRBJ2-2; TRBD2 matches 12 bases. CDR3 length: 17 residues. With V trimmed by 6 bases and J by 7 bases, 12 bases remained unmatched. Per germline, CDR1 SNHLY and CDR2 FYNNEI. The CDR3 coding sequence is TGTGCCAGCAGCGAGGTGAATCTAGCGGGAGGGGTCGGGGAGCTGTTTTTT. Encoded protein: CASSEVNLAGGVGELFF.

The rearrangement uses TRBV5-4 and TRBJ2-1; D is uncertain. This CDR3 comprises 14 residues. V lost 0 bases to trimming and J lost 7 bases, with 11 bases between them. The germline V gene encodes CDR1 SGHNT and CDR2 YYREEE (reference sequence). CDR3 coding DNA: TGTGCCAGCAGCTTGGGTGGTAGTGGGAATGAGCAGTTCTTC. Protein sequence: CASSLGGSGNEQFF.

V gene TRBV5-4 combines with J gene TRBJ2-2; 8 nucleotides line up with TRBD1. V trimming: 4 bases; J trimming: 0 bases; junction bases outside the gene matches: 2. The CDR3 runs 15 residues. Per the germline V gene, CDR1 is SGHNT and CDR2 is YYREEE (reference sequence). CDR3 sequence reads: CASSRTGSNTGELFF. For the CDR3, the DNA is TGTGCCAGCAGCCGGACAGGGTCGAACACCGGGGAGCTGTTTTTT.

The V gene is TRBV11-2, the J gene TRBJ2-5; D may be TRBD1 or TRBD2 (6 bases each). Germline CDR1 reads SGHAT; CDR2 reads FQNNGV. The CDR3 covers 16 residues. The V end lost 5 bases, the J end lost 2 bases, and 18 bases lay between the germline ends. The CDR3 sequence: CASSPFRRGLQETQYF. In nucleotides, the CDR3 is TGTGCCAGCAGCCCTTTCCGACGGGGGCTACAAGAGACCCAGTACTTC. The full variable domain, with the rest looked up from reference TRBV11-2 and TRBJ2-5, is EAGVAQSPRYKIIEKRQSVAFWCNPISGHATLYWYQQILGQGPKLLIQFQNNGVVDDSQLPKDRFSAERLKGVDSTLKIQPAKLEDSAVYLCASSPFRRGLQETQYFGPGTRLLVL.

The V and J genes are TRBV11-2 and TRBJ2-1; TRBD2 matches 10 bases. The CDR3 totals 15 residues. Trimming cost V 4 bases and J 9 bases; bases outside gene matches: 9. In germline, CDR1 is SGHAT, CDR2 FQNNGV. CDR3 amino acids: CASSSASGSVTEQFF. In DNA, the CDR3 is TGTGCCAGCAGCTCGGCTAGCGGGAGTGTCACTGAGCAGTTCTTC.

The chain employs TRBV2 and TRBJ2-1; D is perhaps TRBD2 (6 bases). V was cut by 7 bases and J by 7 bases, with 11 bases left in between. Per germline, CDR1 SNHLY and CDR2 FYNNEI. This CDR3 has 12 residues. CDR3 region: CASTGGANEQFF. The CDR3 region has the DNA TGTGCCAGCACCGGGGGAGCGAATGAGCAGTTCTTC.

CDR3 sequence (DNA): TGTGCCAGCTCACCACTTGAGGGCACAGATACGCAGTATTTT. Protein product: CASSPLEGTDTQYF. V is TRBV18 and J is TRBJ2-3; D gene unclear. The germline CDR1 and CDR2 sequences are KGHSH and LQKENI. Deletions cut 1 base from V and 1 base from J, with 6 bases between. This CDR3 has 14 residues. Drawing the rest from reference TRBV18 and TRBJ2-3, the complete variable domain is NAGVMQNPRHLVRRRGQEARLRCSPMKGHSHVYWYRQLPEEGLKFMVYLQKENIIDESGMPKERFSAEFPKEGPSILRIQQVVRGDSAAYFCASSPLEGTDTQYFGPGTRLTVL.

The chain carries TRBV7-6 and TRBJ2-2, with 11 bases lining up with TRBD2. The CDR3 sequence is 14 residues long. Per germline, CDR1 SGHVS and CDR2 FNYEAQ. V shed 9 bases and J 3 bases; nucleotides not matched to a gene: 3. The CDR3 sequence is CARQGLADTGELFF. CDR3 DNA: TGTGCCAGGCAGGGACTAGCGGACACCGGGGAGCTGTTTTTT.

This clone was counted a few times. CDR3 protein: CASSQLGVSEQYF. For the CDR3, the DNA is TGTGCCAGCTCACAACTAGGAGTATCCGAGCAGTACTTC. The chain couples TRBV18 to TRBJ2-7; maybe TRBD2 (5 bases). The CDR3 extends over 13 amino acids. V lost 4 bases to trimming and J lost 6 bases, with 13 bases between them. The germline V gene encodes CDR1 KGHSH and CDR2 LQKENI.

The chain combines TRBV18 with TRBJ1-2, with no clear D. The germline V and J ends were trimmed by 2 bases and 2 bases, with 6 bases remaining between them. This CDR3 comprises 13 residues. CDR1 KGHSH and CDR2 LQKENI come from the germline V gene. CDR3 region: CASSPGRNYGYTF. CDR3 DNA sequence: TGTGCCAGCTCACCAGGACGGAACTATGGCTACACCTTC.

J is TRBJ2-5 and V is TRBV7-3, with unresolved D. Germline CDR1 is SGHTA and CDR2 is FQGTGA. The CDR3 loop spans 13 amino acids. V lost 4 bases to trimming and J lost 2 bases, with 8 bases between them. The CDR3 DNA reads TGTGCCAGCAGCTCAAATACACAAGAGACCCAGTACTTC. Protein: CASSSNTQETQYF. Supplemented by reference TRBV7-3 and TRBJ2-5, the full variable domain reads GAGVSQTPSNKVTEKGKYVELRCDPISGHTALYWYRQSLGQGPEFLIYFQGTGAADDSGLPNDRFFAVRPEGSVSTLKIQRTERGDSAVYLCASSSNTQETQYFGPGTRLLVL.

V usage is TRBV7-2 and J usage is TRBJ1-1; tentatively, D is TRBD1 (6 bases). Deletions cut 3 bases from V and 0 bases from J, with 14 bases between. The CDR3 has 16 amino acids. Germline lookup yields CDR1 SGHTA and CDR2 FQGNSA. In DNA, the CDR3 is TGTGCCAGCAGCTTGGCCGGGACACCTATGAACACTGAAGCTTTCTTT. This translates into CASSLAGTPMNTEAFF.

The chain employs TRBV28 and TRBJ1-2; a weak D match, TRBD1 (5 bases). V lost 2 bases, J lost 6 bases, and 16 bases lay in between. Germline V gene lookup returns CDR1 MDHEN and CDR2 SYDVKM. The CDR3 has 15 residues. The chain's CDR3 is CASSLQAAGKDGYTF. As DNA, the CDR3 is TGTGCCAGCAGTTTACAGGCAGCAGGGAAGGATGGCTACACCTTC.

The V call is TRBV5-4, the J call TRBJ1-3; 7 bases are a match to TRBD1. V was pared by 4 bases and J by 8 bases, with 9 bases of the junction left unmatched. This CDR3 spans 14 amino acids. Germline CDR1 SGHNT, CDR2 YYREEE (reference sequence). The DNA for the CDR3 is TGTGCCAGCAGCCAACAGGGGCGGGTGGACACCATATATTTT. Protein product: CASSQQGRVDTIYF.

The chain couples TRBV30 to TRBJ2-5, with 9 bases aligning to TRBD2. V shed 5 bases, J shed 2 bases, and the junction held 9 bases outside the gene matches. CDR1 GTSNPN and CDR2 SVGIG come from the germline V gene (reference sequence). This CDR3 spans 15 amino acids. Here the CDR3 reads CAWAGSGSLQETQYF. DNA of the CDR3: TGTGCCTGGGCTGGTAGCGGGAGCTTGCAAGAGACCCAGTACTTC.

The CDR3 DNA is TGTGCCAGTAGTAACTGGGACAGGGGTGAAGAGACCCAGTACTTC. This codes for CASSNWDRGEETQYF. The chain is built from TRBV19 and TRBJ2-5; 10 bases are a match to TRBD1. The CDR3 spans 15 residues. Germline V gene data show CDR1 as LNHDA and CDR2 as SQIVND (reference sequence). The V and J ends lost 4 bases and 3 bases, in that order; junction bases with no gene match: 5.

The CDR3 DNA follows: TGCGCCAGCAGCTCCGCGACTCCGCCAACCTACAATGAGCAGTTCTTC. Its translation is CASSSATPPTYNEQFF. This chain uses TRBV5-1 with TRBJ2-1; D unclear. The CDR3 extends over 16 amino acids. Trimming pared 3 bases from V and 2 bases from J, leaving 15 bases between. CDR1 is SGHRS, CDR2 YFSETQ, per germline.

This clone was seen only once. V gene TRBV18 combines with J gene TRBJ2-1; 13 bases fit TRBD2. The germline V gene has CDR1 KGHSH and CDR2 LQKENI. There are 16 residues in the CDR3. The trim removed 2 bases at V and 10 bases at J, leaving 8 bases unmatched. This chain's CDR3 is CASSPTGTSGIWEQFF. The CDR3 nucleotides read TGTGCCAGCTCACCAACCGGGACTAGCGGGATATGGGAGCAGTTCTTC.

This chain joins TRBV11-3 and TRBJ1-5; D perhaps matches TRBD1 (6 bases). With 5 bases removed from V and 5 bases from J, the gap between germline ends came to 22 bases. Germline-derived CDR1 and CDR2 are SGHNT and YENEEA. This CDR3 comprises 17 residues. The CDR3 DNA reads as TGTGCCAGCAGCCCAGGGGTCCGGGGGCTAAAGTATCAGCCCCAGCATTTT. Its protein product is CASSPGVRGLKYQPQHF.

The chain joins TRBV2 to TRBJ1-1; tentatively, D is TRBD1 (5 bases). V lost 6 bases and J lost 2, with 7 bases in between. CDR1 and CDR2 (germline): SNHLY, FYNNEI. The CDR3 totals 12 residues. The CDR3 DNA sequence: TGTGCCAGCAGGAGGACAAACACTGAAGCTTTCTTT. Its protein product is CASRRTNTEAFF.

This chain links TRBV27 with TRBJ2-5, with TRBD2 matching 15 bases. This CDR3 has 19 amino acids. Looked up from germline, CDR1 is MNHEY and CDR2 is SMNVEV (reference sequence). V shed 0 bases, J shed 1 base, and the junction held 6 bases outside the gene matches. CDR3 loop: CASSLSRTSGRAIQETQYF. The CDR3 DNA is TGTGCCAGCAGTTTATCGCGGACTAGCGGGAGGGCCATCCAAGAGACCCAGTACTTC.

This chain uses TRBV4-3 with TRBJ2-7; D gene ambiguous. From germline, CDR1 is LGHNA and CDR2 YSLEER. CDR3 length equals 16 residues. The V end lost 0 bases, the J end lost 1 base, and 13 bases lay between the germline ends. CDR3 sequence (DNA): TGCGCCAGCAGCCAAGATAGGGCAGGAACTTCCTACGAGCAGTACTTC. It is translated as CASSQDRAGTSYEQYF.

For the CDR3, the DNA is TGTGCCAGCAGCTTAGGCCCCCAGGGGCACACTGAAGCTTTCTTT. It yields the protein CASSLGPQGHTEAFF. The chain recombines TRBV7-9 with TRBJ1-1; D possibly corresponds to TRBD1 (6 bases). The CDR3 spans 15 residues. V was trimmed by 1 base and J by 3 bases, leaving 12 bases between them. CDR1 is SEHNR and CDR2 is FQNEAQ in the germline V gene (reference sequence).

The CDR3 nucleotides are TGTGCCAGTAGTACTCGGACTAGCGGGAGTGTCTACGAGCAGTACTTC. Protein sequence: CASSTRTSGSVYEQYF. This chain uses TRBV19 with TRBJ2-7; 13 positions match TRBD2. Per the germline V gene, CDR1 is LNHDA and CDR2 is SQIVND (reference sequence). Trimming cost V 4 bases and J 3 bases; bases outside gene matches: 6. CDR3 length equals 16 residues.

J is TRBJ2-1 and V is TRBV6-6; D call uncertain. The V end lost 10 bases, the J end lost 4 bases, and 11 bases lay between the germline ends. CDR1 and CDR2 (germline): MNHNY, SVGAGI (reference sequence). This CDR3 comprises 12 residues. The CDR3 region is CATTADYNEQFF. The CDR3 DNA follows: TGTGCCACTACTGCAGATTACAATGAGCAGTTCTTC.